A single sample is the source of the 27 T cell receptor beta chains below, sequenced in a study of immune heterogeneity within non-small cell lung tumors. Bulk tumor genomic DNA served as template, at roughly 600 ng per sample. From each primary tumor, several far-apart biopsies were obtained during surgery. Curative surgery was performed on patients who had untreated, newly diagnosed non-small cell lung cancer. Amplification of TCR beta CDR3 was performed by multiplex PCR with 32 V and 13 J primers. Each CDR3 protein gets one entry after TCRdb re-called the multiplex PCR reads with MiXCR. The profile shows 1,200 or so distinct CDR3 sequences, over 40% of them singletons. Sequencing was performed on lung tumor tissue. The source of these receptors is a man in his fifties or sixties with non-small cell lung cancer.

This chain links TRBV6-5 with TRBJ2-1; 7 nucleotides line up with TRBD1. The germline V gene encodes CDR1 MNHEY and CDR2 SVGAGI. The V gene end was trimmed by 2 bases and the J gene end by 5 bases; junction bases not matched to a gene: 6. CDR3 length: 15 amino acids. This chain's CDR3 is CASSYVQGENNEQFF. The CDR3 DNA follows: TGTGCCAGCAGTTACGTCCAGGGGGAGAACAATGAGCAGTTCTTC.

This chain's CDR3 is CASSVGSLGLSSYNSPLHF. CDR3 bases: TGTGCCAGCAGTGTAGGGTCCCTGGGTCTTAGCTCCTATAATTCACCCCTCCACTTT. The gene calls are TRBV25-1 and TRBJ1-6, with unresolved D. The germline gives CDR1 MGHDK, CDR2 SYGVNS. The length of the CDR3 is 19 residues. V lost 4 bases and J lost 0, with 19 bases in between.

The J gene is TRBJ2-5, the V gene TRBV11-2; D not certain. V shed 2 bases and J shed 5 bases, with 9 bases lying between them. The CDR3 totals 13 residues. CDR1 is SGHAT, CDR2 FQNNGV, per germline. The CDR3 is CASSLWLSETQYF. In DNA form, the CDR3 reads TGTGCCAGCAGCTTATGGTTATCGGAGACCCAGTACTTC.

This sequence joins TRBV20-1 and TRBJ1-2; D uncertain. Germline V gene sequence: CDR1 DFQATT, CDR2 SNEGSKA (reference sequence). Trimming took off 1 base at V and 7 bases at J, with 19 bases between the two ends. The CDR3 extends over 15 amino acids. The CDR3 sequence: CSARAVQPLRGGYTF. Here the CDR3 DNA reads TGCAGTGCTAGAGCAGTACAGCCCCTAAGAGGTGGCTACACCTTC.

This sequence joins TRBV5-4 and TRBJ2-5, with 9 positions matching TRBD2. The CDR3 runs 16 residues. Trimming took 1 base from V and 5 from J; bases not matched to a gene: 9. Germline V gives CDR1 SGHNT, CDR2 YYREEE (reference sequence). CDR3 DNA sequence: TGTGCCAGCAGCTTGCACGTGACTAGCGGAGGGGAGACCCAGTACTTC. Translation gives CASSLHVTSGGETQYF.

This clonotype was found a few times. The chain recombines TRBV27 with TRBJ2-3; TRBD2 might be the D (6 bases). Germline-derived CDR1 and CDR2 are MNHEY and SMNVEV (reference sequence). The V end was cut by 4 bases, the J end by 3 bases, with 29 bases between. This CDR3 is built from 20 residues. CDR3 protein: CASSSLLGAGTFVETDTQYF. CDR3 DNA: TGTGCCAGCAGTTCCCTTTTGGGCGCCGGGACTTTCGTAGAAACAGATACGCAGTATTTT.

By share of the sample, this clonotype is large. The CDR3 nucleotides are TGCAGTGCTAGAGATTACTCCTCCTACAATGAGCAGTTCTTC. Its translation is CSARDYSSYNEQFF. The chain joins TRBV20-1 to TRBJ2-1; D not certain. The CDR3 spans 14 residues. V lost 0 bases and J 0 bases, leaving 6 bases between the germline ends. Germline values: CDR1 DFQATT, CDR2 SNEGSKA (reference sequence).

CDR3 in DNA: TGTGCCAGTAGTATTTTCTATAGGGCTGAGGGAGCTGTTATCACAGATACGCAGTATTTT. This sequence encodes CASSIFYRAEGAVITDTQYF. The chain links TRBV19 to TRBJ2-3, with D tentatively TRBD2 (5 bases). The V and J ends lost 3 bases and 2 bases respectively, with 27 bases between them. Germline CDR1 reads LNHDA; CDR2 reads SQIVND (reference sequence). The CDR3 has 20 amino acids.

The rearrangement joins TRBV2 to TRBJ1-5; possibly TRBD1 for D (5 bases). This CDR3 region has 12 residues. The germline V gene encodes CDR1 SNHLY and CDR2 FYNNEI. V gave up 4 bases and J gave up 7 bases, with 8 bases separating them. DNA for the CDR3: TGTGCCAGCAGTGTGGGGGAACAGCCCCAGCATTTT. Its protein is CASSVGEQPQHF.

This chain uses TRBV9 with TRBJ2-3, with 7 bases identical to TRBD2. This CDR3 is 17 amino acids long. V shed 1 base and J 0 bases; nucleotides not matched to a gene: 8. CDR1 and CDR2 from the germline V gene are SGDLS and YYNGEE. The CDR3 spells CASSVTHSSGSTDTQYF. CDR3 DNA: TGTGCCAGCAGCGTAACCCATTCTAGCGGTAGCACAGATACGCAGTATTTT.

The chain employs TRBV20-1 and TRBJ1-1; no reliable D call. The CDR3 extends over 12 amino acids. In germline, CDR1 is DFQATT, CDR2 SNEGSKA (reference sequence). V dropped 8 bases and J dropped 2 bases, with 12 bases sitting between them. The CDR3 protein is CSSETGNTEAFF. The CDR3 nucleotides are TGCAGTTCAGAGACGGGAAACACTGAAGCTTTCTTT.

V usage is TRBV27 and J usage is TRBJ2-1; D perhaps matches TRBD1 (5 bases). This CDR3 has 12 amino acids. V dropped 5 bases and J dropped 7 bases, with 9 bases sitting between them. Germline V gene data show CDR1 as MNHEY and CDR2 as SMNVEV (reference sequence). In DNA, the CDR3 is TGTGCCAGCAGTCTAACAGGAAATGAGCAGTTCTTC. This translates into CASSLTGNEQFF.

V is TRBV20-1 and J is TRBJ2-4; TRBD2 matches 9 bases. Looked up from germline, CDR1 is DFQATT and CDR2 is SNEGSKA (reference sequence). There are 15 residues in the CDR3. After removal of 3 bases from V and 3 bases from J, the junction contained 6 bases not matched to a gene. In DNA, the CDR3 is TGCAGTGCTAGTCTACTAGCGGGTGACAAAAACATTCAGTACTTC. This gives the protein CSASLLAGDKNIQYF.

This chain joins TRBV12-5 and TRBJ2-7; the D is unclear. The ends were cut back, 6 bases at V and 6 bases at J, with 9 bases in the middle. The germline gives CDR1 LGHNT, CDR2 FRNRAP. This CDR3 has 11 amino acids. For the CDR3, the DNA is TGTGCTAGTGGGGACGCTAGCGAGCAGTACTTC. This translates into CASGDASEQYF.

This clonotype was detected a few times. The J gene is TRBJ1-2, the V gene TRBV19; D is possibly TRBD1 (5 bases). V was trimmed by 3 bases and J by 2 bases, leaving 13 bases between them. Germline-derived CDR1 and CDR2 are LNHDA and SQIVND (reference sequence). This CDR3 has 15 residues. CDR3 loop: CASSMKRGANYGYTF. In nucleotides, the CDR3 is TGTGCCAGTAGTATGAAGAGGGGCGCAAACTATGGCTACACCTTC.

The chain is built from TRBV6-9 and TRBJ1-5, with 8 bases fitting TRBD1. Germline values: CDR1 MNHGY, CDR2 SVAAGI. CDR3 length equals 14 residues. With 9 bases clipped from V and 7 bases from J, the junction kept 11 bases outside the gene matches. The CDR3 coding sequence is TGTGCCAGTAGATTCGGACAGGGTGGGCAGCCCCAGCATTTT. It encodes CASRFGQGGQPQHF.

This clonotype is large in the sample. This chain joins TRBV6-2 or TRBV6-3 and TRBJ2-7, with 13 bases identical to TRBD2. V lost 6 bases to trimming and J lost 5 bases; unmatched junction nucleotides: 4. The CDR3 has 14 residues. In germline, CDR1 is MNHEY, CDR2 SVGEGT. DNA of the CDR3: TGTGCCAGCAGAGGACTAGCGGGAGTGAACGAGCAGTACGTC. Residues: CASRGLAGVNEQYV.

This clonotype has more than one count but fewer than ten. V is TRBV20-1 and J is TRBJ2-1; maybe TRBD2 (6 bases). Trimming stripped 0 bases from V and 5 bases from J, with 11 bases between. The CDR3 contains 14 residues. Germline CDR1 DFQATT, CDR2 SNEGSKA (reference sequence). The CDR3 reads CSARDLRGDNEQFF. CDR3 coding DNA: TGCAGTGCTAGAGATTTGCGCGGGGACAATGAGCAGTTCTTC.

This sequence joins TRBV27 and TRBJ1-1; D perhaps matches TRBD1 (5 bases). The CDR3 spans 15 residues. With 2 bases removed from V and 6 bases from J, the gap between germline ends came to 16 bases. Germline loops: CDR1 MNHEY, CDR2 SMNVEV (reference sequence). CDR3 sequence (DNA): TGTGCCAGCAGTTTAAATGGGGGGAGGGTGGCTGAAGCTTTCTTT. Protein sequence: CASSLNGGRVAEAFF.

The rearrangement links TRBV20-1 to TRBJ2-7, with 8 bases aligning to TRBD1. The CDR3 is made up of 14 amino acids. Germline V lookup: CDR1 DFQATT, CDR2 SNEGSKA (reference sequence). The V and J ends lost 0 bases and 4 bases, in that order; junction bases with no gene match: 5. Here the CDR3 DNA reads TGCAGTGCTAGAGACCCGACAGGGGTATACGAGCAGTACTTC. Translation: CSARDPTGVYEQYF.

This clonotype was counted once. The chain is built from TRBV24-1 and TRBJ1-5; 8 bases align to TRBD1. The CDR3 is 14 amino acids. Germline CDR1 KGHDR, CDR2 SFDVKD. V dropped 11 bases and J dropped 0; count of bases not matched to a gene: 5. CDR3 DNA: TGTGCCATAGGACAGGGTTATAGCAATCAGCCCCAGCATTTT. Its protein product is CAIGQGYSNQPQHF.

There are a few counts of this clonotype. The chain carries TRBV7-9 and TRBJ1-2; 8 bases map to TRBD1. Germline CDR1 is SEHNR and CDR2 is FQNEAQ (reference sequence). The junction had 2 bases not matched to a gene; V was cut back by 0 bases and J by 2 bases. The CDR3 contains 15 residues. The CDR3 spells CASSLARTGNYGYTF. CDR3 coding DNA: TGTGCCAGCAGCTTAGCGAGGACAGGGAACTATGGCTACACCTTC.

This clonotype was detected a few times. This sequence joins TRBV6-5 and TRBJ1-3, with D hard to call. There are 16 residues in the CDR3. Trimming pared 3 bases from V and 0 bases from J, leaving 12 bases between. Germline loops: CDR1 MNHEY, CDR2 SVGAGI. Written as DNA, the CDR3 is TGTGCCAGCAGTTATACGACGACCCTCTCTGGAAACACCATATATTTT. Its protein product is CASSYTTTLSGNTIYF.

J is TRBJ2-1 and V is TRBV12-3 or TRBV12-4; perhaps D is TRBD1 or TRBD2 (5 bases each). This CDR3 has 13 amino acids. The V gene lost 5 bases and the J gene lost 6 bases, with 11 bases spanning the gap. DNA of the CDR3: TGTGCCAGCAGTAGGGGAGAGGGCAATGAGCAGTTCTTC. It codes for CASSRGEGNEQFF.

For the CDR3, the DNA is TGTGCCAGCAGTTACGGGCGGGGGGGCAACAATGAGCAGTTCTTC. Amino acid sequence: CASSYGRGGNNEQFF. The chain recombines TRBV6-5 with TRBJ2-1; 9 bases are shared with TRBD2. This CDR3 comprises 15 residues. Trimming cost V 2 bases and J 5 bases; bases outside gene matches: 4. Germline-derived CDR1 and CDR2 are MNHEY and SVGAGI.

This clonotype was found a few times. The rearrangement links TRBV12-3 or TRBV12-4 to TRBJ2-3; no clear D. V lost 2 bases, J lost 2 bases, and 8 bases lay in between. The CDR3 consists of 14 residues. The CDR3 bases are TGTGCCAGCAGTTTACGACGGCCCACAGATACGCAGTATTTT. It encodes CASSLRRPTDTQYF.

This clonotype occurred a few times. V and J are TRBV20-1 and TRBJ2-3; 8 nucleotides agree with TRBD2. Germline-derived CDR1 and CDR2 are DFQATT and SNEGSKA (reference sequence). This CDR3 has 14 amino acids. Unmatched junction bases numbered 11, after V lost 7 bases and J lost 5 bases. CDR3 coding DNA: TGCAGTGTCTCTCGGGGGGGAGTGGAAGATACGCAGTATTTT. It yields the protein CSVSRGGVEDTQYF.